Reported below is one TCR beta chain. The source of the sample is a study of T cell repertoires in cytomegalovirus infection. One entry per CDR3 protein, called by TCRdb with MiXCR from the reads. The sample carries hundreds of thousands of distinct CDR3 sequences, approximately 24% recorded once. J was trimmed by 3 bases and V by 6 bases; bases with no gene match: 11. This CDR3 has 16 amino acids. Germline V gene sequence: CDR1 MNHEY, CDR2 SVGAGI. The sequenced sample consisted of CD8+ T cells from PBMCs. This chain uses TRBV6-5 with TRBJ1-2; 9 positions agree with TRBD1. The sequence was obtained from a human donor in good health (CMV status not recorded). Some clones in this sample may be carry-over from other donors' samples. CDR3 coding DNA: TGTGCCAGCAGATACGGTCCGACAGGGGGACACTATGGCTACACCTTC. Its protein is CASRYGPTGGHYGYTF.